The text below deals with one T cell receptor beta chain. Sequencing of TCR beta, carried out with a high-throughput approach, was applied to CD8+ and CD4+ T cells from the blood. The RNA input was roughly 0.45 to 1 ug, and it was reverse transcribed with random hexamers. immunoSEQ multiplex PCR amplified TCR beta CDR3 across 54 Vbeta, 13 Jbeta. TCRdb re-called the immunoSEQ multiplex PCR reads with MiXCR, one entry per CDR3 protein. The data show around 190,000 distinct CDR3 sequences, approximately 96% seen once. The sample belongs to a study of CD8 T cells in Susac syndrome. The source of this sequence is a human donor with multiple sclerosis. Specimen: CD8+ T cells from PBMCs.

CDR3 sequence (DNA): TGCAGCTCATTAGCGGGAGGATCCGGGGAGCTGTTTTTT. It is translated as CSSLAGGSGELFF. The chain employs TRBV29-1 and TRBJ2-2; 10 nucleotides match TRBD2. CDR1 SQVTM and CDR2 ANQGSEA come from the germline V gene. The ends lost 8 bases at V and 6 bases at J; junction bases unmatched: 6. The CDR3 is 13 residues long.